This entry lists 17 T cell receptor beta chains sequenced from one sample in a study of T cell changes during pregnancy in multiple sclerosis. The assay was immunoSEQ multiplex PCR, and TCRdb's table has in-frame clones only and misses some. The profile shows tens of thousands of clones, about nine tenths of them singletons. The specimen was CD4+ T cells from peripheral blood mononuclear cells, collected after pregnancy. The receptor source for this set is a female donor with multiple sclerosis, enrolled in a pregnancy study.

This rearrangement joins TRBV6-6 to TRBJ1-1, with D perhaps matching TRBD1 (6 bases). In germline, CDR1 is MNHNY, CDR2 SVGAGI (reference sequence). The CDR3 is 15 amino acids. The V end lost 7 bases, the J end lost 5 bases, and 20 bases lay between the germline ends. CDR3 loop: CASTFLQGRDTEAFF. Written as DNA, the CDR3 is TGTGCCAGCACCTTTCTCCAGGGGCGCGATACTGAAGCTTTCTTT.

The V call is TRBV19, the J call TRBJ1-1, with D perhaps matching TRBD1 (5 bases). There are 15 residues in the CDR3. Germline-derived CDR1 and CDR2 are LNHDA and SQIVND (reference sequence). V lost 7 bases and J 4 bases, leaving 19 bases between the germline ends. CDR3 in DNA: TGTGCCAGTAAGGGAGCGGGAAGGGGTGGCACTGAAGCTTTCTTT. Its translation: CASKGAGRGGTEAFF.

The chain employs TRBV7-3 and TRBJ2-5, with 7 nucleotides matching TRBD2. The CDR3 has 13 amino acids. CDR1 and CDR2 from the germline V gene are SGHTA and FQGTGA. V lost 3 bases and J lost 5; bases outside the gene matches: 3. The CDR3 bases are TGTGCCAGCAGCTTTTCGCGGGGGGAGACCCAGTACTTC. This sequence encodes CASSFSRGETQYF.

This chain connects TRBV30 to TRBJ2-7; perhaps TRBD1 as D (6 bases). CDR1 is GTSNPN, CDR2 SVGIG, per germline (reference sequence). The CDR3 is 16 amino acids. Trimming shortened V by 0 bases and J by 2 bases, and 17 bases separated the two germline ends. Here the CDR3 reads CAWSVGPRGPTYEQYF. CDR3 DNA sequence: TGTGCCTGGAGTGTAGGCCCCAGGGGTCCTACCTACGAGCAGTACTTC.

This sequence joins TRBV7-3 and TRBJ1-1; 7 nucleotides match TRBD1. Germline lookup yields CDR1 SGHTA and CDR2 FQGTGA. The V gene end was trimmed by 2 bases and the J gene end by 4 bases; junction bases not matched to a gene: 7. The CDR3 has 15 amino acids. The CDR3 here is CASSLGQGGFTEAFF. CDR3 nucleotide sequence: TGTGCCAGCAGCTTAGGGCAGGGGGGATTCACTGAAGCTTTCTTT.

V and J are TRBV6-5 and TRBJ2-3; D is possibly TRBD2 (5 bases). Trimming removed 6 bases at V and 2 bases at J, with 12 bases between. CDR1 and CDR2 (germline): MNHEY, SVGAGI. This CDR3 is built from 14 residues. DNA for the CDR3: TGTGCCAGCAGCCGAACTAGTAACACAGATACGCAGTATTTT. Translated, it gives CASSRTSNTDTQYF.

The chain carries TRBV27 and TRBJ2-3; possible D gene TRBD2, 6 bases. The germline V gene has CDR1 MNHEY and CDR2 SMNVEV (reference sequence). V lost 5 bases, J lost 4 bases, and 19 bases lay in between. This CDR3 comprises 16 residues. The CDR3: CASSPSGLQLPDTQYF. The CDR3 DNA follows: TGTGCCAGCAGTCCCTCGGGACTCCAGCTTCCAGATACGCAGTATTTT.

The chain is built from TRBV15 and TRBJ1-5, with a possible D match to TRBD1 (5 bases). The germline V and J ends were trimmed by 0 bases and 6 bases, with 18 bases remaining between them. The CDR3 spans 17 residues. The germline CDR1 and CDR2 sequences are LNHNV and YYDKDF (reference sequence). DNA of the CDR3: TGTGCCACCAGCAGAGATCCGGCAGGGAGGTTCCTTCAGCCCCAGCATTTT. Its protein product is CATSRDPAGRFLQPQHF.

The rearrangement joins TRBV9 to TRBJ2-2; the match to TRBD2 covers 7 bases. The ends lost 3 bases at V and 5 bases at J; junction bases unmatched: 4. The CDR3 is made up of 14 amino acids. CDR1 and CDR2 (germline): SGDLS, YYNGEE. This CDR3 is CASSGGGWTGELFF. DNA of the CDR3: TGTGCCAGCAGCGGGGGGGGGTGGACCGGGGAGCTGTTTTTT. Complete variable domain (other parts from reference TRBV9 and TRBJ2-2): DSGVTQTPKHLITATGQRVTLRCSPRSGDLSVYWYQQSLDQGLQFLIQYYNGEERAKGNILERFSAQQFPDLHSELNLSSLELGDSALYFCASSGGGWTGELFFGEGSRLTVL.

This clone was detected only once. CDR3 nucleotides: TGTGCCAGCAGCTTAATACTTTCCAGGGCAGGGGGCTTTTACGAGCAGTACTTC. It specifies CASSLILSRAGGFYEQYF. The chain is built from TRBV7-8 and TRBJ2-7; TRBD1 aligns across 8 bases. The CDR3 has 18 residues. V shed 2 bases and J 4 bases; nucleotides not matched to a gene: 16. Germline V CDR1 and CDR2: SGHVS, FQNEAQ. Full variable domain (rest looked up from reference TRBV7-8 and TRBJ2-7): GAGVSQSPRYKVAKRGQDVALRCDPISGHVSLFWYQQALGQGPEFLTYFQNEAQLDKSGLPSDRFFAERPEGSVSTLKIQRTQQEDSAVYLCASSLILSRAGGFYEQYFGPGTRLTVT.

J is TRBJ1-6 and V is TRBV19; D is uncertain. The CDR3 is 14 residues long. In germline, CDR1 is LNHDA, CDR2 SQIVND (reference sequence). The ends were cut back, 3 bases at V and 5 bases at J, with 8 bases in the middle. In DNA, the CDR3 is TGTGCCAGTAGTATTCAGACAAATAATTCACCCCTCCACTTT. Translation: CASSIQTNNSPLHF.

The V and J genes are TRBV5-6 and TRBJ2-1; 9 nucleotides agree with TRBD2. Per the germline V gene, CDR1 is SGHDT and CDR2 is YYEEEE. The CDR3 runs to 15 residues. Germline trimming cut 3 bases from V and 7 bases from J; bases unmatched to any gene: 8. Written as DNA, the CDR3 is TGTGCCAGCAGCTACTTAGGGACTAGCCAGAATGAGCAGTTCTTC. Protein: CASSYLGTSQNEQFF. Full variable domain (missing parts from reference TRBV5-6 and TRBJ2-1): DAGVTQSPTHLIKTRGQQVTLRCSPKSGHDTVSWYQQALGQGPQFIFQYYEEEERQRGNFPDRFSGHQFPNYSSELNVNALLLGDSALYLCASSYLGTSQNEQFFGPGTRLTVL.

J is TRBJ1-1 and V is TRBV10-3; 10 bases match TRBD1. The CDR3 is 13 amino acids. Germline CDR1 is ENHRY and CDR2 is SYGVKD. J was trimmed by 5 bases and V by 11 bases; bases with no gene match: 8. The CDR3 sequence is CASDRGQGTEAFF. For the CDR3, the DNA is TGTGCCTCAGACAGGGGGCAGGGGACTGAAGCTTTCTTT.

V usage is TRBV6-1 and J usage is TRBJ2-3; D is unresolved. This CDR3 is built from 13 residues. From germline, CDR1 is MNHNS and CDR2 SASEGT. V dropped 5 bases and J dropped 4 bases, with 10 bases sitting between them. The CDR3, as DNA: TGTGCCAGCAGTCCCCCTTCCGCAGATACGCAGTATTTT. It codes for CASSPPSADTQYF.

This rearrangement joins TRBV14 to TRBJ2-1; D possibly corresponds to TRBD1 (5 bases). The V gene lost 8 bases and the J gene lost 3 bases, with 11 bases spanning the gap. The CDR3 runs to 13 residues. Germline loops: CDR1 SGHDN, CDR2 FVKESK. The CDR3 DNA follows: TGTGCCAGCCAAAGGGGTTTCTACAATGAGCAGTTCTTC. Protein: CASQRGFYNEQFF.

V gene TRBV2 combines with J gene TRBJ2-7; tentatively, D is TRBD2 (5 bases). CDR1 SNHLY and CDR2 FYNNEI come from the germline V gene. The CDR3 totals 14 residues. V was trimmed by 6 bases and J by 6 bases, leaving 18 bases between them. The CDR3 sequence: CASRSGPIRGEQYF. In DNA form, the CDR3 reads TGTGCCAGCAGGTCCGGGCCAATACGGGGCGAGCAGTACTTC.

V usage is TRBV5-8 and J usage is TRBJ2-3; D might be TRBD1 (6 bases). V lost 4 bases to trimming and J lost 1 base, with 16 bases between them. The CDR3 is 16 amino acids. Germline V gene lookup returns CDR1 SGHTS and CDR2 YDEGEE. The CDR3 here is CASSIEQGYGTDTQYF. The DNA for the CDR3 is TGTGCCAGCAGCATAGAGCAGGGGTATGGCACAGATACGCAGTATTTT.